The 21 T cell receptor beta chains below come from one sample, sequenced in a study of blood T cell repertoires in COVID-19. Data came from immunoSEQ multiplex PCR; TCRdb stores just in-frame clones and leaves some out. This sample has around 280,000 clones, with nearly 90% found just once. Specimen: PBMCs or T cells enriched from blood (not recorded which). These receptors came from a woman between 18 and 30 years old with acute COVID-19.

V and J are TRBV4-1 and TRBJ2-5; D possibly corresponds to TRBD2 (6 bases). V was shortened by 1 base and J by 5 bases, with 14 bases between the two germline ends. CDR3 size: 15 residues. Per germline, CDR1 MGHRA and CDR2 YSYEKL. In nucleotides, the CDR3 is TGCGCCAGCAGCCAAGTGGGTGCGGGGTCGGAGACCCAGTACTTC. Amino acid sequence: CASSQVGAGSETQYF.

The CDR3 DNA is TGTGCCAGCAGCCAATCCAGGCCAATGGCTGGAAACACCATATATTTT. Translated, it gives CASSQSRPMAGNTIYF. This rearrangement joins TRBV3-1 (or the pseudogene TRBV3-2) to TRBJ1-3; D gene uncertain. Germline V CDR1 and CDR2: LGHDT, YNNKEL (reference sequence). The CDR3 runs to 16 residues. Deletions cut 2 bases from V and 2 bases from J, with 13 bases between.

This clone was picked up one time. V and J are TRBV9 and TRBJ1-2; D remains unclear. CDR1 is SGDLS and CDR2 is YYNGEE in the germline V gene. The V and J ends lost 0 bases and 4 bases respectively, with 10 bases between them. The CDR3 sequence is 14 residues long. The CDR3: CASSVERESYGYTF. The CDR3 DNA sequence: TGTGCCAGCAGCGTAGAGAGAGAGTCCTATGGCTACACCTTC.

The chain recombines TRBV6-6 with TRBJ1-4; 7 positions match TRBD1. After removal of 6 bases from V and 4 bases from J, the junction contained 8 bases not matched to a gene. The germline V gene encodes CDR1 MNHNY and CDR2 SVGAGI (reference sequence). The length of the CDR3 is 15 residues. DNA for the CDR3: TGTGCCAGCAGCTACGGACAGGCCGGTAATGAAAAACTGTTTTTT. It encodes CASSYGQAGNEKLFF.

The rearrangement uses TRBV21-1 and TRBJ2-7; the table's D call TRBD2 went unverified against the DNA. TRBV21-1 is classified as a pseudogene. CDR3 size: 17 residues. The CDR3 loop reads CASSKARLLAGSYEQYF. DNA of the CDR3: TGTGCCAGCAGCAAAGCGCGCTTGCTAGCGGGATCCTACGAGCAGTACTTC.

In this sample, this clone turned up once. The chain combines TRBV7-9 with TRBJ2-3; TRBD1 might be the D (6 bases). Germline V CDR1 and CDR2: SEHNR, FQNEAQ (reference sequence). The V end was cut by 4 bases, the J end by 1 base, with 9 bases between. The CDR3 runs 14 residues. The CDR3 here is CASSYRTGTDTQYF. The CDR3 bases are TGTGCCAGCAGCTACCGGACAGGCACAGATACGCAGTATTTT.

CDR3 bases: TGCGCCAGCAGCCGGCTAGCGGGAAATTACAGGGCTGGCGATGAGCAGTTCTTC. Its protein product is CASSRLAGNYRAGDEQFF. V usage is TRBV4-1 and J usage is TRBJ2-1, with 9 nucleotides matching TRBD2. The germline gives CDR1 MGHRA, CDR2 YSYEKL. This CDR3 comprises 18 residues. V was pared by 4 bases and J by 8 bases, with 18 bases of the junction left unmatched.

J is TRBJ1-1 and V is TRBV18; D is ambiguous. This CDR3 contains 14 residues. Germline-derived CDR1 and CDR2 are KGHSH and LQKENI. V dropped 2 bases and J dropped 5 bases, with 12 bases sitting between them. The CDR3 is CASSPSLGRTEAFF. CDR3 bases: TGTGCCAGCTCACCATCGCTAGGGAGGACTGAAGCTTTCTTT. The full variable domain, in which reference TRBV18 and TRBJ1-1 provide the parts outside the CDR3, is NAGVMQNPRHLVRRRGQEARLRCSPMKGHSHVYWYRQLPEEGLKFMVYLQKENIIDESGMPKERFSAEFPKEGPSILRIQQVVRGDSAAYFCASSPSLGRTEAFFGQGTRLTVV.

This clone has only one observation. CDR3 protein: CAWSPFTDTQYF. As DNA, the CDR3 is TGTGCCTGGAGTCCCTTCACAGATACGCAGTATTTT. The chain couples TRBV30 to TRBJ2-3; D call uncertain. This CDR3 region has 12 residues. Germline V gene sequence: CDR1 GTSNPN, CDR2 SVGIG (reference sequence). Between the trimmed V and J ends, which lost 2 bases and 2 bases, there was a span of 5 bases.

The V and J genes are TRBV6-5 and TRBJ2-7, with a weak D call TRBD1 (5 bases). Germline-derived CDR1 and CDR2 are MNHEY and SVGAGI. CDR3 length: 11 residues. V was trimmed by 5 bases and J by 6 bases, leaving 8 bases between them. CDR3 amino acids: CASSQGGEQYF. CDR3 nucleotide sequence: TGTGCCAGCAGTCAGGGCGGCGAGCAGTACTTC.

V gene TRBV7-2 combines with J gene TRBJ1-3; TRBD1 might be the D (6 bases). Germline lookup yields CDR1 SGHTA and CDR2 FQGNSA. The CDR3 is made up of 14 amino acids. Between the trimmed V and J ends, which lost 4 bases and 2 bases, there was a span of 9 bases. CDR3 sequence (DNA): TGTGCCAGCAGCTCCACAGGGACTGGAAACACCATATATTTT. This codes for CASSSTGTGNTIYF.

The chain combines TRBV19 with TRBJ1-2; D remains unclear. Trimming cost V 5 bases and J 4 bases, with 11 bases left between them. The germline gives CDR1 LNHDA, CDR2 SQIVND (reference sequence). This CDR3 region has 13 residues. CDR3 amino acids: CASSPSESYGYTF. CDR3 nucleotides: TGTGCCAGTAGTCCCTCTGAGAGCTATGGCTACACCTTC.

The chain carries TRBV3-1 (or the pseudogene TRBV3-2) and TRBJ1-2; D not resolved. In germline, CDR1 is LGHDT, CDR2 YNNKEL (reference sequence). The CDR3 has 14 amino acids. V gave up 1 base and J gave up 4 bases, with 10 bases separating them. In nucleotides, the CDR3 is TGTGCCAGCAGCCAAGGAACGCGGTTCTATGGCTACACCTTC. The encoded protein is CASSQGTRFYGYTF.

This clone has only a few counts. The genes are TRBV6-2 or TRBV6-3 and TRBJ1-5; no firm D call. The CDR3 length is 14 residues. V dropped 0 bases and J dropped 3 bases, with 6 bases sitting between them. Germline V gene data show CDR1 as MNHEY and CDR2 as SVGEGT. CDR3 sequence reads: CASSYSGPNQPQHF. The CDR3 region has the DNA TGTGCCAGCAGTTACTCTGGGCCCAATCAGCCCCAGCATTTT.

The chain carries TRBV20-1 and TRBJ1-5; weak D call: TRBD1 (5 bases). The CDR3 loop spans 13 amino acids. The ends were cut back, 3 bases at V and 5 bases at J, with 11 bases in the middle. CDR1 and CDR2 from the germline V gene are DFQATT and SNEGSKA (reference sequence). CDR3 in DNA: TGCAGTGCTAGTAGGGGCGCGGATCAGCCCCAGCATTTT. Translated: CSASRGADQPQHF.

The rearrangement joins TRBV4-1 to TRBJ2-1; 8 positions match TRBD1. Germline V gene lookup returns CDR1 MGHRA and CDR2 YSYEKL. V was clipped by 0 bases and J by 7 bases; unmatched bases: 2. There are 14 residues in the CDR3. CDR3 bases: TGCGCCAGCAGCCAAGATCGGACAGGGAATGAGCAGTTCTTC. This gives the protein CASSQDRTGNEQFF.

V and J are TRBV29-1 and TRBJ1-1; no clear D. Germline loops: CDR1 SQVTM, CDR2 ANQGSEA. Trimming stripped 5 bases from V and 5 bases from J, with 9 bases between. The CDR3 totals 11 residues. The CDR3 sequence: CSVRPGTEAFF. In nucleotides, the CDR3 is TGCAGCGTTCGACCGGGGACTGAAGCTTTCTTT.

The genes are TRBV5-4 and TRBJ1-1; D is unclear. From germline, CDR1 is SGHNT and CDR2 YYREEE (reference sequence). The CDR3 contains 13 residues. V was cut by 0 bases and J by 7 bases, with 10 bases left in between. The CDR3 nucleotides are TGTGCCAGCAGCTTGGGGCCAGTTGATGAAGCTTTCTTT. It codes for CASSLGPVDEAFF. The full variable domain, rest sourced from reference TRBV5-4 and TRBJ1-1, is ETGVTQSPTHLIKTRGQQVTLRCSSQSGHNTVSWYQQALGQGPQFIFQYYREEENGRGNFPPRFSGLQFPNYSSELNVNALELDDSALYLCASSLGPVDEAFFGQGTRLTVV.

This clone was counted many times. The chain employs TRBV4-1 and TRBJ1-1; perhaps TRBD1 as D (5 bases). The germline V gene encodes CDR1 MGHRA and CDR2 YSYEKL. The CDR3 is 12 amino acids. The germline V and J ends were trimmed by 2 bases and 7 bases, with 8 bases remaining between them. The CDR3 loop is CASSQHGGEAFF. In DNA, the CDR3 is TGCGCCAGCAGCCAACACGGGGGTGAAGCTTTCTTT.

The chain carries TRBV7-9 and TRBJ1-5; D unclear. Germline CDR1 reads SEHNR; CDR2 reads FQNEAQ (reference sequence). This CDR3 is 13 amino acids long. Between the trimmed V and J ends, which lost 0 bases and 4 bases, there was a span of 4 bases. The CDR3 nucleotides read TGTGCCAGCAGCTTAGCGCTAAATCAGCCCCAGCATTTT. Protein: CASSLALNQPQHF. The variable domain in full, with the rest retrieved from reference TRBV7-9 and TRBJ1-5, is DTGVSQNPRHKITKRGQNVTFRCDPISEHNRLYWYRQTLGQGPEFLTYFQNEAQLEKSRLLSDRFSAERPKGSFSTLEIQRTEQGDSAMYLCASSLALNQPQHFGDGTRLSIL.

This clone was detected only once. The chain couples TRBV7-9 to TRBJ2-7; 10 positions agree with TRBD1. Germline V gene lookup returns CDR1 SEHNR and CDR2 FQNEAQ (reference sequence). CDR3 length: 15 amino acids. V lost 3 bases and J lost 3; bases outside the gene matches: 5. The DNA of the CDR3 is TGTGCCAGCAGCTTGACAGGGGGCCAGGACTACGAGCAGTACTTC. Translated, it gives CASSLTGGQDYEQYF.